The 23 T cell receptor delta chains below all came from one sample that was sequenced in a study of γδ T cells in repeated Plasmodium falciparum infection listed by TCRdb under 2021. Receptors were amplified or captured by multiplex PCR. Sequencing was performed on an Illumina MiSeq. Via CATT, TCRdb reprocessed the public reads, and rows with identical DNA were then joined. Counted in this sample were 75,000 to 95,000 delta-chain clones; more than 0.85% of them appeared once. Around a tenth of the sample is in the top ten clones. For bulk TCR repertoire analysis, Vgamma9/Vdelta2+ and Vdelta2-negative gammadelta T cell populations were isolated by flow sorting from peripheral blood mononuclear cells. Sequencing was carried out using gamma-delta T cells from blood. These receptors all stem from a pool of human donors (malaria-infected and uninfected, not separated).

Comments on this clone: Possible read error: a much larger clone is one base away. The rearrangement joins TRDV1 to TRDJ1; the D gene is possibly TRDD3 (6 bases). TCRdb leaves out the J gene; it was filled in here by matching the DNA to germline. This CDR3 region has 18 residues. The V gene lost 2 bases and the J gene lost 3 bases, with 22 bases spanning the gap. Germline V gene data show CDR1 as TSWWSYY and CDR2 as QGS. Written as DNA, the CDR3 is TGTGCTCTTGGGGAAGCCTATCTGCTGGGGACAGATCCCGATAAACTCATCTTT. Amino acid sequence: CALGEAYLLGTDPDKLIF.

Points on this clone: A far larger clone is one base from this, pointing to a likely read error. Distinct nucleotide sequences in the sample also encode this CDR3. This chain uses TRDV2 with TRDJ1, with D perhaps TRDD3 (5 bases). No J gene was available from TCRdb, and it was assigned here by a germline match of the DNA. In germline, CDR1 is GEAIGNYY, CDR2 EKD. This CDR3 is 16 amino acids long. The V end was cut by 0 bases, the J end by 3 bases, with 16 bases between. CDR3 sequence reads: CACDTGIRGNSDKLIF. The DNA for the CDR3 is TGTGCCTGTGACACCGGAATAAGGGGAAACTCCGATAAACTCATCTTT.

This clone occurred a few times. The protein TCRdb gives is from a much larger clone and does not agree with this DNA's translation at residue 19, likely a read error; the protein shown here comes from the DNA. Here the CDR3 reads CACSARSLPRGYWGIGDVADKLIF. The DNA of the CDR3 is TGTGCCTGTTCGGCCCGCTCCTTGCCTCGGGGTTACTGGGGGATTGGGGATGTTGCCGATAAACTCATCTTT. The rearrangement links TRDV2 to TRDJ1; 10 nucleotides line up with TRDD3. Germline matching of the DNA provided the J gene here, since TCRdb leaves it blank. Germline V gene data show CDR1 as GEAIGNYY and CDR2 as EKD. The CDR3 contains 24 residues. J gave up 3 bases and V 6 bases, and 36 bases lay outside the gene matches.

A remark on this clone: This probably arose from a read error, given a far larger clone one base away. This specimen includes other DNA sequences encoding the same CDR3. No J gene call was made, and the V gene is TRDV1; the table gives TRDD3 as D, unverified against the DNA. Germline values: CDR1 TSWWSYY, CDR2 QGS. The CDR3 has 16 amino acids. CDR3 sequence reads: CALGDNLPPDTDKLIF. In DNA, the CDR3 is TGTGCTCTTGGGGATAACCTTCCTCCGGACACCGATAAGCTCATCTTT.

This clone was picked up a small number of times. The protein given by TCRdb reflects a much larger clone and differs at residue 4 from this DNA's translation, likely from a read error; the protein shown is the DNA's translation. The V gene is TRDV1, the J gene TRDJ1; 9 positions match TRDD2. Matching the DNA to germline supplied the J gene, which TCRdb does not give. This CDR3 comprises 21 residues. Per the germline V gene, CDR1 is TSWWSYY and CDR2 is QGS. This CDR3 reads CALRERRYLPTGVHCTDKLIF. The CDR3 coding sequence is TGTGCTCTTAGGGAACGTCGGTACCTTCCTACGGGGGTCCACTGTACCGATAAACTCATCTTT.

Relative to its sample, this clone is medium-sized (0.01 to 0.1%). The same CDR3 can be traced to other DNA sequences in this sample. This chain links TRDV2 with TRDJ3; 7 bases agree with TRDD3. With V trimmed by 0 bases and J by 0 bases, 7 bases remained unmatched. Germline CDR1 and CDR2: GEAIGNYY and EKD. This CDR3 is built from 19 residues. The CDR3 spells CACDTVLGKHSWDTRQMFF. CDR3 DNA: TGTGCCTGTGACACCGTACTGGGGAAACACTCCTGGGACACCCGACAGATGTTTTTC.

This clone was detected only a few times. The likely explanation is a read error, given a far larger clone one base away. Other DNA variants within this sample encode the same CDR3. V gene TRDV2 combines with J gene TRDJ1; D gene ambiguous. TCRdb records no J gene; here it was assigned by comparing the DNA to germline. Germline V gene lookup returns CDR1 GEAIGNYY and CDR2 EKD. CDR3 length: 18 residues. The V end lost 5 bases, the J end lost 0 bases, and 24 bases lay between the germline ends. This chain's CDR3 is CACVQFSRYHPYTDKLIF. The CDR3 DNA sequence: TGTGCCTGTGTCCAGTTCTCGAGGTATCACCCTTACACCGATAAACTCATCTTT.

To note about this clone: A far more abundant clone sits one base away, making this likely a read error. Distinct nucleotide sequences in the sample also encode this CDR3. TRDV1 is the V gene, and the J gene was not called; TRDD3, the D gene given by the table, was not confirmed from the DNA. From germline, CDR1 is TSWWSYY and CDR2 QGS. The CDR3 loop spans 14 amino acids. The CDR3 protein is CALGEHLGDSVLIF. In nucleotides, the CDR3 is TGCGCTCTTGGGGAACACCTGGGGGATTCGGTGCTCATCTTT.

This clone was observed a handful of times. The mismatch at residues 6 and 10 between this DNA's translation and the TCRdb protein of a much larger clone likely reflects a read error; the protein shown is translated from the DNA. The J gene is TRDJ1, the V gene TRDV1; TRDD3 is a possible D gene (5 bases). Here the J gene came from matching the DNA to germline, since TCRdb omits it. V was cut by 2 bases and J by 1 base, with 23 bases left in between. The CDR3 is 19 amino acids. Germline CDR1 is TSWWSYY and CDR2 is QGS. The CDR3 reads CALGERIIGMLTFTDKLIF. The CDR3 bases are TGTGCTCTTGGGGAAAGAATTATCGGGATGCTAACTTTCACCGATAAACTCATCTTT.

About this clone itself: The TCRdb record carries a much larger clone's protein, which differs from this DNA's translation at residue 11; a read error is the likely cause, and the protein listed here is the DNA translation. The same CDR3 can be traced to other DNA sequences in this sample. V is TRDV1 and J is TRDJ1; TRDD3 matches at 9 bases. V lost 3 bases, J lost 0 bases, and 23 bases stayed unmatched. The CDR3 is 22 residues long. Germline-derived CDR1 and CDR2 are TSWWSYY and QGS. The CDR3 sequence is CALGDYLPIGTHWGTHTDKLIF. The CDR3 DNA reads TGTGCTCTTGGGGACTATCTTCCCATCGGTACTCACTGGGGGACACACACCGATAAACTCATCTTT.

As concerns this clone: This clone may be a read error of a much larger clone one base away. The chain joins TRDV1 to TRDJ1; D gene uncertain. The J gene, left out of TCRdb, was set here by checking the DNA against germline. The germline V gene has CDR1 TSWWSYY and CDR2 QGS. The CDR3 contains 16 residues. CDR3 loop: CALGQPWARRNDKLIF. CDR3 nucleotides: TGTGCCCTTGGGCAGCCTTGGGCGCGGAGGAACGATAAACTCATCTTT.

This clone was observed a few times. TCRdb's listed protein matches a much larger clone and diverges from this DNA's translation at residue 5, likely through a read error; the protein shown comes from the DNA. The rearrangement joins TRDV2 to TRDJ1, with 9 bases identical to TRDD3. TCRdb carries no J gene annotation; the J gene was assigned here by matching the DNA with germline. The CDR3 is made up of 15 amino acids. V was pared by 3 bases and J by 0 bases, with 4 bases of the junction left unmatched. Germline CDR1 reads GEAIGNYY; CDR2 reads EKD. The CDR3, as DNA: TGTGCCTGTGACGCCGGGGGATACTACACCGATAAACTCATCTTT. Protein: CACDAGGYYTDKLIF.

This clone was seen a few times. Since a far larger clone is one base different, this is likely a read error. Other DNA sequences within the sample encode an identical CDR3. This chain uses TRDV1 with TRDJ1; 13 bases match TRDD3. The J gene, missing from TCRdb, was assigned here through DNA to germline matching. There are 25 residues in the CDR3. Germline-derived CDR1 and CDR2 are TSWWSYY and QGS. In DNA form, the CDR3 reads TGTGCTCTTGGAGAACTTTGGTCTTCCTACGTAGGGCAGGCGTACTGGGGGATACGGACCGATAAACTCATCTTT. The encoded protein is CALGELWSSYVGQAYWGIRTDKLIF.

This clone rates as medium-sized. Other DNA sequences in this sample translate to the same CDR3. CDR3 sequence (DNA): TGTGCCTGTGACACGGTATTTGGGGGATACGCTCGGAGTGATAAACTCATCTTT. Protein product: CACDTVFGGYARSDKLIF. The chain couples TRDV2 to TRDJ1; TRDD3 matches at 11 bases. Per germline, CDR1 GEAIGNYY and CDR2 EKD. The CDR3 is 18 amino acids. V dropped 1 base and J dropped 5; count of bases not matched to a gene: 14.

This clone was counted between two and nine times. TCRdb assigns this DNA the protein of a much larger clone, which departs from its translation at residue 10; this likely reflects a read error, and the protein shown comes from translating the DNA. This chain links TRDV1 with TRDJ1, with TRDD3 matching over 10 bases. Per germline, CDR1 TSWWSYY and CDR2 QGS. This CDR3 has 17 amino acids. V was clipped by 8 bases and J by 0 bases; unmatched bases: 12. The CDR3 DNA reads TGTGCTCTTTTAGGTTGGGGGATACTGAGCTACACCGATAAACTCATCTTT. Translating it yields CALLGWGILSYTDKLIF.

Remarks on this clone: This DNA's translation differs at residue 7 from TCRdb's protein, which comes from a much larger clone; a read error is likely, and the protein shown is translated from the DNA. V and J are TRDV2 and TRDJ1, with 9 bases lining up with TRDD3. No J segment appears in TCRdb, so it was assigned here by matching the sequence to germline. V dropped 0 bases and J dropped 6; count of bases not matched to a gene: 7. The CDR3 covers 15 residues. Germline CDR1 GEAIGNYY, CDR2 EKD. CDR3 DNA sequence: TGTGCCTGTGACACCGGACCGGGGGATACTTATAAACTCATCTTT. Its protein product is CACDTGPGDTYKLIF.

Only a few counts were recorded for this clone. TCRdb assigns this DNA the protein of a much larger clone, which departs from its translation at residue 4; this likely reflects a read error, and the protein shown comes from translating the DNA. The chain employs TRDV2 and TRDJ1; D unclear. TCRdb carries no J gene annotation; the J gene was assigned here by matching the DNA with germline. Germline CDR1 GEAIGNYY, CDR2 EKD. The length of the CDR3 is 15 residues. CDR3 region: CACGTVGTSTDKLIF. The CDR3 DNA sequence: TGTGCCTGTGGCACCGTTGGGACGAGCACCGATAAACTCATCTTT.

In this sample, this clone turned up many times. This may come from a read error, since a much larger clone is one base off. The chain joins TRDV1 to TRDJ1; TRDD3 matches at 13 bases. Germline-derived CDR1 and CDR2 are TSWWSYY and QGS. The CDR3 is made up of 22 amino acids. With V trimmed by 4 bases and J by 3 bases, 23 bases remained unmatched. CDR3 nucleotide sequence: TGTGCTCTTGGGGGAAGACTCGTCCCTCGGGTTACTGGGGGATACGCGTCCGATAAACTCATCTTT. This encodes CALGGRLVPRVTGGYASDKLIF.

This clone was found a few times. TCRdb's listed protein matches a much larger clone and diverges from this DNA's translation at residue 5, likely through a read error; the protein shown comes from the DNA. V is TRDV2 and J is TRDJ1; a possible D gene is TRDD3 (5 bases). TCRdb offers no J gene call, so here the DNA was matched to germline to obtain one. The CDR3 contains 17 residues. Germline CDR1 and CDR2: GEAIGNYY and EKD. V dropped 3 bases and J dropped 0 bases, with 19 bases sitting between them. The CDR3 region has the DNA TGTGCCTGTGACGCAAACGGGGGCCCCCCGTACACCGATAAACTCATCTTT. It encodes CACDANGGPPYTDKLIF.

On this clone itself: A far larger clone is a single base away, which makes a read error likely. The sample carries other DNA sequences with the same CDR3. The chain combines TRDV1 with TRDJ1; either TRDD2 or TRDD3 may supply D (5 bases each). Here the J gene came from matching the DNA to germline, since TCRdb omits it. The CDR3 length is 25 residues. The germline gives CDR1 TSWWSYY, CDR2 QGS. DNA of the CDR3: TGTGCCCTTGGGGAACTTCCCCCCTGGGAAGGGACACCGACTACATCCTTAGGTTACAGCGATAAACTCATCTTT. Translating it yields CALGELPPWEGTPTTSLGYSDKLIF.

In regard to this clone: TCRdb records a much larger clone's protein for this DNA, with a difference at residue 15 that likely arises from a read error; the protein given is the translation of the DNA. This chain joins TRDV2 and TRDJ1; 11 nucleotides align to TRDD3. TCRdb offers no J gene call, so here the DNA was matched to germline to obtain one. The CDR3 is 19 amino acids. Germline lookup yields CDR1 GEAIGNYY and CDR2 EKD. The CDR3 loop is CACDTPWKVGDTYTGKLIF. As DNA, the CDR3 is TGTGCCTGTGACACGCCTTGGAAGGTGGGGGATACGTACACCGGTAAACTCATCTTT.

About this clone itself: A far larger clone is one base from this, pointing to a likely read error. Other nucleotide sequences in the sample specify the same CDR3. The V call is TRDV1, the J call TRDJ1; 8 bases are shared with TRDD3. The J gene was not available in TCRdb and was assigned here by matching the DNA to germline segments. V lost 6 bases, J lost 0 bases, and 24 bases stayed unmatched. CDR1 is TSWWSYY and CDR2 is QGS in the germline V gene. CDR3 length: 21 amino acids. The CDR3 sequence: CALGAYLPSYDLWGNTDKLIF. The CDR3 bases are TGTGCTCTTGGAGCGTACCTCCCGTCCTACGACCTCTGGGGGAACACCGATAAACTCATCTTT.

A word on this clone: The mismatch at residue 13 between this DNA's translation and the TCRdb protein of a much larger clone likely reflects a read error; the protein shown is translated from the DNA. This chain links TRDV2 with TRDJ3; 7 bases align to TRDD3. This CDR3 has 19 residues. Germline CDR1 and CDR2: GEAIGNYY and EKD. CDR3 loop: CACDTLGGRSSWGTRQMFF. In DNA form, the CDR3 reads TGTGCCTGTGACACCCTGGGGGGTCGAAGCTCCTGGGGCACCCGACAGATGTTTTTC.